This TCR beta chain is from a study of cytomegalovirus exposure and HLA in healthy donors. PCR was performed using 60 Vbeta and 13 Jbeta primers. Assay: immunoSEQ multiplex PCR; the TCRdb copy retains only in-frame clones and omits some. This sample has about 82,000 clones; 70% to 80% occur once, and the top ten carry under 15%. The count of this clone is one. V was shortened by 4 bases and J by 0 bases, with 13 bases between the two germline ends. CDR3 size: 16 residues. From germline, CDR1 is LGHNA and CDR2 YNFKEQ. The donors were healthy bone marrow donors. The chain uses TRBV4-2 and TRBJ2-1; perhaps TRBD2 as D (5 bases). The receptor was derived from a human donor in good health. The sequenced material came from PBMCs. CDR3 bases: TGTGCCAGCAGCCGGGCGCTAGCCCGCTCCTACAATGAGCAGTTCTTC. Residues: CASSRALARSYNEQFF.